This TCR beta chain comes out of a study of Japanese encephalitis immunity and Zika vaccine responses (dated by TCRdb to the early 2020s). In the study overall: The included participants were given three 5.0 ug doses of alum-adjuvanted ZPIV at weeks 0, 4 and 28. More than 5 representative participants per pre-vaccination group were picked for TCR sequencing, using samples from week 52 and from week 0, the point after pre-vaccination but before ZPIV. TCR repertoires were also analyzed from a few flavivirus-naive individuals at weeks 2, 6 and 52 after starting ZPIV vaccination. The stimulations used peptide pools from ZIKV structural proteins divided into flavivirus-conserved and non-conserved sets, or JEV or YFV peptides that matched the pre-vaccination. The ZIKV peptides, 15-mers that overlapped by 11 residues, were chosen for containing NetMHCpan/NetMHCII-predicted epitopes with affinity below 50 nM. Before ZPIV, about a dozen participants were given one dose of YFV vaccine (YF-VAX), while roughly nine participants were flavivirus-naive. The study asked whether earlier vaccination against Japanese encephalitis virus (JEV) or yellow fever virus (YFV) shaped CD4 T cell responses to the Zika vaccine. About a dozen participants were given two doses of JEV vaccine (IXIARO) 28 days apart, two to three months before the first ZPIV dose. Overall study results and their limits: CD8 T cell responses to ZIKV peptide pools were of very low magnitude and seen in only a few individuals. The analysis was restricted to a subset of trial participants with three doses and adequate samples, and the entire vaccinated cohort was not analyzed. In JEV-pre-vaccinated donors, the repertoire richness of CD4 T cells responding to conserved ZIKV epitopes dropped significantly after ZPIV. The samples grouped by participant and showed no similarity across individuals, which suggests that no public TCRs were detected. The individual peptides behind the cross-reactive responses were not identified because limits on sample size made peptide-pool deconvolution impossible. Repertoire similarity across time-points and stimulations was higher in JEV-pre-vaccinated donors than in YFV-pre-vaccinated donors, indicating more clonotypes shared between ZIKV and JEV stimulation.

Library preparation employed 5' RACE. Before sequencing, the TCRbeta libraries were pooled in proportion to the number of cells sorted for each library. RNAzol RT was used to extract total RNA from the sorted cells, and cDNA was then synthesized using an oligo(dT) primer together with a template-switching oligo. Using Kapa HiFi, PCR amplified the TCRbeta V-CDR3-J region between a SMARTer oligo primer and a TCRbeta constant-region primer. A second PCR attached Illumina adaptors and sample-specific index barcodes, followed by HighPrep bead cleanup and Bioanalyzer confirmation of a band of roughly 650 bp. Sequencing of the libraries was done on an Illumina MiSeq using 2x151 bp paired-end reads. The paper's processing steps were these. Reads were demultiplexed with an in-house Java program, and TCRbeta annotations were assigned and clonotypes were counted with MiXCR. Repertoire overlap was measured with Morisita-Horn indices from the R package vegan, along with UPGMA clustering and Circos plots of recurring clonotypes. Shannon diversity and richness were normalized to the highest possible value given the input cell numbers, yielding values from 0 to 1. CDR3beta sequences were aligned with MUSCLE, distances were computed with SeqinR, and multidimensional scaling was plotted in R. Using fastp trimming at Q25 and MiXCR clonotype assembly, TCRdb reanalyzed the public sequencing data and kept in-frame beta chains. A single entry per CDR3 protein holds the most common genes and DNA from its merged rows. TCRdb, not the original authors, processed these V and J calls. For this sample there are 200 to 250 distinct CDR3 sequences; 10% to 12% appear just once. The top ten clones comprise under 35% of the sample.

PBMCs were labeled with CellTrace CFSE and were cultured for 6 days in RPMI containing around 7.8% human serum plus peptide pools at approximately 0.94 ug/mL each. On a BD FACSAria, proliferating CD4 T cells were sorted without fixation as live CD56-CD19-CD16-CD3+CD4+ CFSE-low cells. The enrolled adults were healthy and tested seronegative for ZIKV, JEV, YFV, DENV and WNV on microneutralization screening. Samples came from a phase 1, double-blinded, randomized, placebo-controlled trial of an alum-adjuvanted Zika purified-inactivated virus (ZPIV) vaccine. Peripheral blood mononuclear cells were isolated by standard procedure and stored frozen in liquid nitrogen until use. This clonotype is classified as large (0.1 to 1%). Per-base qualities were not stored, and no clone one base away is much larger. Reading the germline V gene gives CDR1 KGHDR and CDR2 SFDVKD. Inclusive of the bounding cysteine and phenylalanine, the CDR3 is 15 residues long. Of the read, only the CDR3 DNA is kept; its 45 bases are in frame from base 1. Clipping removes 0 bases from V and 9 bases from J, with 8 as the unmatched junction base count.

Specimen: antigen-activated CD4+ T cells from blood, cultured, collected during a Zika inactivated vaccine study. The clonotype was recovered from an adult woman who received an inactivated Zika virus vaccine. The chain is made from TRBV24-1 and TRBJ2-3, and TRBD2 aligns with 7 junction nucleotides. The CDR3 protein: CATSDLGYTGGTQYF. The nucleotides read TGTGCCACCAGTGATTTGGGCTACACGGGGGGAACGCAGTATTTT.